Following are 27 T cell receptor beta chains from one sample sequenced in a study of early T cells in non-severe SARS-CoV-2 infection. Via MiXCR, TCRdb re-called the 5' RACE reads, giving one row per CDR3 protein. Of tens of thousands of distinct CDR3 sequences in the sample, around 14% were seen once. Sequenced sample: whole blood. The receptors shown here come from an adult who was a healthcare worker with PCR-confirmed SARS-CoV-2 infection or an uninfected control (not recorded which).

CDR3 DNA: TGTGCCAGCAGTTACTCTGGCAGAAACTACGAGCAGTACTTC. It yields the protein CASSYSGRNYEQYF. The V call is TRBV6-5, the J call TRBJ2-7; D uncertain. Trimming shortened V by 0 bases and J by 3 bases, and 9 bases separated the two germline ends. The CDR3 covers 14 residues. Germline assignment: CDR1 MNHEY and CDR2 SVGAGI.

The rearrangement uses TRBV6-6 and TRBJ2-7; perhaps TRBD2 as D (7 bases). The CDR3 is 13 residues long. V lost 0 bases to trimming and J lost 6 bases, with 9 bases between them. Germline V CDR1 and CDR2: MNHNY, SVGAGI (reference sequence). This CDR3 is CASSYSGGGEQYF. In DNA form, the CDR3 reads TGTGCCAGCAGTTACTCGGGAGGGGGCGAGCAGTACTTC.

In this sample, this clonotype turned up many times. The chain is built from TRBV18 and TRBJ1-1, with TRBD1 as a possible D gene (5 bases). Germline V CDR1 and CDR2: KGHSH, LQKENI. The V gene lost 4 bases and the J gene lost 3 bases, with 12 bases spanning the gap. This CDR3 spans 14 amino acids. The CDR3 nucleotides read TGTGCCAGCTCACAGGGGCTGGAGTACACTGAAGCTTTCTTT. Translated, it gives CASSQGLEYTEAFF.

This clonotype was counted many times. The chain carries TRBV6-1 and TRBJ2-5; D not resolved. The germline V gene has CDR1 MNHNS and CDR2 SASEGT. Trimming cost V 1 base and J 9 bases, with 21 bases left between them. The CDR3 is 16 amino acids. The CDR3 DNA reads as TGTGCCAGCAGTGAAGTGCCCCGAGGCCGGTATTTGGCCCAGTACTTC. Protein product: CASSEVPRGRYLAQYF.

This clonotype was observed a few times. This chain joins TRBV29-1 and TRBJ2-1; 7 bases line up with TRBD1. The CDR3 has 14 amino acids. V lost 7 bases and J lost 2; bases outside the gene matches: 8. Germline values: CDR1 SQVTM, CDR2 ANQGSEA. This CDR3 is CSAGDRVAYNEQFF. The CDR3 DNA sequence: TGCAGCGCCGGAGACAGGGTAGCCTACAATGAGCAGTTCTTC.

Only a few counts were recorded for this clonotype. The V gene is TRBV28, the J gene TRBJ2-7; D assignment may be TRBD1 or TRBD2 (7 bases each). The CDR3 covers 13 residues. Germline-derived CDR1 and CDR2 are MDHEN and SYDVKM. V was cut by 5 bases and J by 4 bases, with 12 bases left in between. CDR3 loop: CASSVQGGYEQYF. The CDR3 nucleotides read TGTGCCAGCAGTGTTCAGGGGGGGTACGAGCAGTACTTC.

This clonotype has a count of ten or more. The chain links TRBV7-8 to TRBJ2-3, with D unresolved. CDR1 is SGHVS and CDR2 is FQNEAQ in the germline V gene. Trimming took 3 bases from V and 6 from J, leaving 7 bases between them. The CDR3 sequence is 12 residues long. DNA of the CDR3: TGTGCCAGCAGCTTTGACGGGGATACGCAGTATTTT. Protein product: CASSFDGDTQYF.

There are many counts of this clonotype. The rearrangement joins TRBV2 to TRBJ2-7; 8 bases match TRBD2. CDR1 is SNHLY and CDR2 is FYNNEI in the germline V gene. This CDR3 comprises 12 residues. The J segment lost 6 bases and the V segment lost 9 bases, leaving 7 bases of the junction unmatched. DNA of the CDR3: TGTGCCAGTTCGACTAGCGTTCTCGAGCAGTACTTC. It translates to CASSTSVLEQYF.

This clonotype was detected many times. J is TRBJ2-7 and V is TRBV20-1; 8 bases are a match to TRBD2. V lost 7 bases and J lost 2; bases outside the gene matches: 7. The length of the CDR3 is 13 residues. CDR1 is DFQATT, CDR2 SNEGSKA, per germline (reference sequence). This CDR3 reads CSVTDGGAYEQYF. The CDR3 nucleotides read TGCAGTGTTACGGACGGGGGGGCCTACGAGCAGTACTTC.

This clonotype was counted a few times. This chain connects TRBV28 to TRBJ2-7; maybe TRBD2 (5 bases). Germline loops: CDR1 MDHEN, CDR2 SYDVKM. Trimming cost V 6 bases and J 1 base, with 16 bases left between them. This CDR3 has 15 residues. CDR3 in amino acids: CASRNLGDFSYEQYF. CDR3 bases: TGTGCCAGCAGGAATCTCGGGGATTTTTCCTACGAGCAGTACTTC.

The chain recombines TRBV29-1 with TRBJ1-1; TRBD1 aligns across 9 bases. J was trimmed by 7 bases and V by 5 bases; bases with no gene match: 5. The CDR3 has 12 residues. Per germline, CDR1 SQVTM and CDR2 ANQGSEA. CDR3: CSVSGQGIEAFF. The DNA of the CDR3 is TGCAGCGTTTCAGGACAGGGGATTGAAGCTTTCTTT.

This clonotype was found a few times. V usage is TRBV18 and J usage is TRBJ1-1; D is ambiguous. This CDR3 contains 14 residues. Germline CDR1 is KGHSH and CDR2 is LQKENI. Deletions cut 3 bases from V and 2 bases from J, with 10 bases between. The CDR3 DNA is TGTGCCAGCTCACCCGTCGAAACCAACACTGAAGCTTTCTTT. Amino acid sequence: CASSPVETNTEAFF.

This clonotype occurred a few times. The V call is TRBV20-1, the J call TRBJ2-7, with 11 positions matching TRBD2. Germline V gene data show CDR1 as DFQATT and CDR2 as SNEGSKA (reference sequence). The trim removed 5 bases at V and 1 base at J, leaving 4 bases unmatched. This CDR3 is built from 14 residues. The CDR3 region is CSAPLAGGSYEQYF. The CDR3 DNA sequence: TGCAGTGCTCCCCTAGCGGGAGGATCCTACGAGCAGTACTTC.

Remarks on this clonotype: This may arise from a read error, as a much more abundant clone is one base away. The chain recombines TRBV12-3 or TRBV12-4 with TRBJ2-3, with D maybe TRBD1 (5 bases). The CDR3 has 13 residues. The CDR3 DNA reads TGTGCCAGCAGTTTAAGGGGATCGGATATGCAGTATTTT. Amino acids: CASSLRGSDMQYF.

The chain uses TRBV6-5 and TRBJ2-7; 7 bases fit TRBD1. The CDR3 loop spans 13 amino acids. V gave up 7 bases and J gave up 7 bases; unmatched junction bases: 10. Germline V gene sequence: CDR1 MNHEY, CDR2 SVGAGI. CDR3 in amino acids: CASTEQTGREQYF. The CDR3 coding sequence is TGTGCCAGCACCGAACAGACAGGGCGAGAGCAGTACTTC.

The V call is TRBV3-1, the J call TRBJ1-6; 7 bases fit TRBD1. The CDR3 has 16 amino acids. Germline loops: CDR1 LGHDT, CDR2 YNNKEL (reference sequence). V was pared by 4 bases and J by 9 bases, with 12 bases of the junction left unmatched. The chain's CDR3 is CASSRLTGSLLSPLHF. The CDR3 nucleotides read TGTGCCAGCAGCCGGTTGACAGGGTCTCTACTTTCACCCCTCCACTTT.

This clonotype was counted only a few times. The rearrangement uses TRBV5-1 and TRBJ1-1, with D unresolved. The V end was cut by 3 bases, the J end by 3 bases, with 15 bases between. Per germline, CDR1 SGHRS and CDR2 YFSETQ. The CDR3 is made up of 15 amino acids. CDR3 region: CASSSKAGVDTEAFF. CDR3 in DNA: TGCGCCAGCAGCTCAAAAGCTGGGGTAGACACTGAAGCTTTCTTT.

As to this clonotype: A much more abundant neighbour one base away suggests this may be a read error. The J gene is TRBJ1-3, the V gene TRBV4-2, with D possibly TRBD1 on 6 matching bases. Per the germline V gene, CDR1 is LGHNA and CDR2 is YNFKEQ. The V end was cut by 3 bases, the J end by 3 bases, with 9 bases between. This CDR3 has 14 amino acids. CDR3 DNA: TGTGCCAGCAGCCATCCGACAGGTGGAAACACCATATATTTT. Translating it yields CASSHPTGGNTIYF.

This chain connects TRBV11-2 to TRBJ1-5, with unresolved D. The germline V gene has CDR1 SGHAT and CDR2 FQNNGV. The CDR3 is 13 residues long. Trimming took off 5 bases at V and 5 bases at J, with 10 bases between the two ends. CDR3: CASSPEGHQPQHF. The CDR3, as DNA: TGTGCCAGCAGCCCCGAAGGGCATCAGCCCCAGCATTTT.

This clonotype has a handful of counts. The chain has TRBV7-2 and TRBJ2-7; 8 bases agree with TRBD2. With 5 bases clipped from V and 1 base from J, the junction kept 7 bases outside the gene matches. The CDR3 totals 15 residues. The germline V gene encodes CDR1 SGHTA and CDR2 FQGNSA. CDR3 coding DNA: TGTGCCAGCAGCCCCCGGGCTAGCGGGTCCTACGAGCAGTACTTC. Its translation: CASSPRASGSYEQYF.

At least ten counts were recorded for this clonotype. The V and J genes are TRBV11-2 and TRBJ2-1, with a possible D match to TRBD2 (6 bases). The CDR3 has 16 residues. The germline gives CDR1 SGHAT, CDR2 FQNNGV. V lost 5 bases and J 2 bases, leaving 16 bases between the germline ends. The CDR3, as DNA: TGTGCCAGCAGCATCCGGGAGCGGAACCCCTACAATGAGCAGTTCTTC. Amino acid sequence: CASSIRERNPYNEQFF.

This clonotype was seen repeatedly, ten times or more. J is TRBJ2-7 and V is TRBV9; D might be TRBD2 (5 bases). The V end was cut by 4 bases, the J end by 4 bases, with 15 bases between. The CDR3 is 14 residues long. CDR1 SGDLS and CDR2 YYNGEE come from the germline V gene. The CDR3 DNA follows: TGTGCCAGCAGCCCGGGAACCGGCTATTACGAGCAGTACTTC. This codes for CASSPGTGYYEQYF.

This clonotype was counted ten times or more. The chain joins TRBV2 to TRBJ1-2; D remains unclear. This CDR3 is 12 amino acids long. With 8 bases removed from V and 6 bases from J, the gap between germline ends came to 13 bases. Germline V CDR1 and CDR2: SNHLY, FYNNEI. The CDR3: CASQYQSHGYTF. The CDR3 nucleotides are TGTGCCAGCCAATATCAATCGCATGGCTACACCTTC.

This clonotype is categorized as medium-sized. The CDR3: CASSQVAQPETQYF. The CDR3 DNA is TGTGCCAGCAGCCAAGTGGCGCAGCCAGAGACCCAGTACTTC. The rearrangement uses TRBV3-1 and TRBJ2-5; D not certain. The V end lost 1 base, the J end lost 4 bases, and 10 bases lay between the germline ends. There are 14 residues in the CDR3. In germline, CDR1 is LGHDT, CDR2 YNNKEL (reference sequence).

This clonotype was seen a few times. The CDR3 DNA is TGTGCCAGCAGCCTTGGCAGGGGAGCTTTCTTT. It translates to CASSLGRGAFF. The chain is built from TRBV11-2 and TRBJ1-1; D is possibly TRBD1 (6 bases). The V gene's germline CDR1 is SGHAT and CDR2 FQNNGV. V was shortened by 5 bases and J by 10 bases, with 11 bases between the two germline ends. This CDR3 is built from 11 residues.

This clonotype was seen repeatedly, ten times or more. This rearrangement joins TRBV4-2 to TRBJ2-7, with a possible D match to TRBD2 (6 bases). The CDR3 has 15 residues. V lost 7 bases to trimming and J lost 0 bases, with 16 bases between them. Germline values: CDR1 LGHNA, CDR2 YNFKEQ. The CDR3 sequence is CASTDQMGGSYEQYF. The CDR3, as DNA: TGTGCCAGCACCGATCAAATGGGGGGCTCCTACGAGCAGTACTTC.

This clonotype came up many times. This chain links TRBV4-2 with TRBJ2-2; 16 positions match TRBD2. Per germline, CDR1 LGHNA and CDR2 YNFKEQ. This CDR3 is 17 amino acids long. V trimming: 4 bases; J trimming: 6 bases; junction bases outside the gene matches: 5. CDR3: CASSPSGLAGGPGELFF. The CDR3 DNA is TGTGCCAGCAGCCCCTCGGGACTAGCGGGGGGGCCCGGGGAGCTGTTTTTT.